This T cell receptor beta chain stems from a study of T-cell reconstitution after alpha-beta-depleted transplantation in children. CDR3 size: 14 residues. Trimming stripped 1 base from V and 11 bases from J, with 18 bases between. In germline, CDR1 is SNHLY, CDR2 FYNNEI. This clonotype was recorded at least ten times. The TCRbeta library incorporated unique molecular identifiers. TCRdb reprocessed the PCR reads with MiXCR, giving one entry per CDR3 protein. The table records roughly 100,000 distinct CDR3 sequences, roughly 7.1% of them present only once. The V and J genes are TRBV2 and TRBJ2-7; TRBD1 might be the D (6 bases). The sequences come from PBMCs, collected before TCRalphabeta/CD19-depleted stem cell transplant. The TCR sequence derives from a boy aged 2-9 years with acute lymphoblastic leukemia, due to receive a stem cell transplant. The CDR3 coding sequence is TGTGCCAGCAGTGAAGAAGGGGTTCAGGGGAAGAAGTACTTC. Its translation is CASSEEGVQGKKYF.